This passage covers 5 T cell receptor beta chains from one sample sequenced in a study of blood T cells in healthy people across ages. A second PCR of about 7 to 12 cycles used a sample-barcoded 5' primer and a J-beta primer mix. TCRdb used MiXCR to reprocess the 5' RACE reads, holding one entry per CDR3 protein. The sample includes about 1 million distinct CDR3 sequences, roughly 24% of them seen just once. The same data also contributed to another study, on T cells of mothers and their children.

Source material: blood. These receptors originate from a girl aged 2-10 years in good health.

Note on this clonotype: An end of the junction does not agree with germline; a read error may underlie this. V is TRBV7-9 and J is TRBJ2-5; D is unclear. Germline V CDR1 and CDR2: SEHNR, FQNEAQ (reference sequence). This CDR3 region has 15 residues. For the CDR3, the DNA is TGTGCCAGCAGCCCCAGGAGTAATGCAAAAGAGGCCCAGTACTTC. Protein product: CASSPRSNAKEAQYF.

This clonotype has just a few counts. A much more abundant neighbour one base away suggests this may be a read error. Since no conserved phenylalanine or tryptophan closes the CDR3, a read error is the likely cause. The chain has TRBV6-6 and TRBJ2-1, with D perhaps matching TRBD2 (5 bases). V lost 10 bases to trimming and J lost 2 bases, with 15 bases between them. Germline V gives CDR1 MNHNY, CDR2 SVGAGI (reference sequence). CDR3 length equals 14 residues. CDR3 coding DNA: TGTGCCACCATCCAGGAGGCCCCCTACAATGAGCAGTTCTCC. Protein: CATIQEAPYNEQFS.

V gene TRBV11-2 combines with J gene TRBJ2-7; 8 bases fit TRBD2. The CDR3 length is 14 residues. Trimming cost V 3 bases and J 6 bases; bases outside gene matches: 7. CDR1 and CDR2 (germline): SGHAT, FQNNGV. The CDR3 DNA reads TGTGCCAGCAGCTTCCACGGGAGGGCGGGCGAGCAGTACTTC. Protein product: CASSFHGRAGEQYF. Full variable domain (outside the CDR3, taken from reference TRBV11-2 and TRBJ2-7): EAGVAQSPRYKIIEKRQSVAFWCNPISGHATLYWYQQILGQGPKLLIQFQNNGVVDDSQLPKDRFSAERLKGVDSTLKIQPAKLEDSAVYLCASSFHGRAGEQYFGPGTRLTVT.

The chain is built from TRBV29-1 and TRBJ1-2, with a tentative D call TRBD1 (5 bases). The ends were cut back, 4 bases at V and 1 base at J, with 13 bases in the middle. Looked up from germline, CDR1 is SQVTM and CDR2 is ANQGSEA. CDR3 length: 14 residues. The CDR3 nucleotides read TGCAGCGTTGTAGCTGGGGGGGATAACTATGGCTACACCTTC. Residues: CSVVAGGDNYGYTF.

Remarks on this clonotype: At one boundary the junction diverges from the germline segment, which might be a read error. This sequence joins TRBV27 and TRBJ2-7, with TRBD1 matching 8 bases. Germline V gene data show CDR1 as MNHEY and CDR2 as SMNVEV (reference sequence). The length of the CDR3 is 15 residues. The CDR3 sequence is CASSEARDRFHEQYF. DNA of the CDR3: TGTGCTAGCAGCGAGGCCCGGGACAGGTTTCACGAGCAGTACTTC.